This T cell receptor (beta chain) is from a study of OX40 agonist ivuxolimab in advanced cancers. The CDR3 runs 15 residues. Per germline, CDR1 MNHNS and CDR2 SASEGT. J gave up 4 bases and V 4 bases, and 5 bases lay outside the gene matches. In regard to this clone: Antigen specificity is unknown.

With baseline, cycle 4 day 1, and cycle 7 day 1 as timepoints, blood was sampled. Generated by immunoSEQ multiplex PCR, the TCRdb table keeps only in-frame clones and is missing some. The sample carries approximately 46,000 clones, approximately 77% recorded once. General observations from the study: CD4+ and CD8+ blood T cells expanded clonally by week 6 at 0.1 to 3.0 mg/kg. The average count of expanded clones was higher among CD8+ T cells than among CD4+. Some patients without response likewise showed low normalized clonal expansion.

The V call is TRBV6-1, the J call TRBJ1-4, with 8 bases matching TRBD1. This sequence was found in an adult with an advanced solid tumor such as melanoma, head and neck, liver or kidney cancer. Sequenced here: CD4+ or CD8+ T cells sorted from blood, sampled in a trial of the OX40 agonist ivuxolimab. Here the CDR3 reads CASSGGTGLNEKLFF. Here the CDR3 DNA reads TGTGCCAGCAGTGGGGGGACAGGACTTAATGAAAAACTGTTTTTT.